The clone carrying this T cell receptor beta chain has just a few counts. Authors' processing steps: From reference gene primer amplification, estimates of nucleated cell counts were derived. Method: immunoSEQ multiplex PCR; TCRdb's copy keeps in-frame clones and lacks some. That table furnishes V, J and clone size, whereas the DNA furnished D and trimming. The data show 200,000 to 250,000 clones, 80% to 90% seen once. This sample is drawn from a study of blood T cell repertoires in COVID-19. Study overall: The origin of the acute and convalescent COVID-19 samples was the United States, Italy and Spain. The analysed material was cDNA or gDNA that came from T cells, B-cell-depleted T cells, or PBMCs.

Sequences were obtained from peripheral blood. The sequence was collected from a man in his thirties or forties with COVID-19, enrolled during active disease.

CDR3 in amino acids: CASSSSGSSSVLQFF. In nucleotides, the CDR3 is TGTGCCAGCAGTTCTAGCGGGAGTTCGTCTGTGTTGCAGTTCTTC. The chain couples TRBV6-2 or TRBV6-3 to TRBJ2-1, with TRBD2 matching over 10 bases. CDR1 MNHEY and CDR2 SVGEGT come from the germline V gene. The length of the CDR3 is 15 residues. After removal of 4 bases from V and 12 bases from J, the junction contained 12 bases not matched to a gene.